The 22 T cell receptor beta chains below were found in one sample sequenced in a study of T-cell memory formation after mild COVID-19. TCRdb redid the calling of the 5' RACE reads with MiXCR, one entry per CDR3 protein. Among under 300,000 distinct CDR3 sequences listed, 16% were seen once. The sample taken for sequencing was PBMCs or a T cell subset sorted from them (not recorded which). The receptors were sampled from a man younger than 35 who had mild COVID-19 (a few samples of this study predate the infection). Cell type and time point are not known.

The chain couples TRBV6-6 to TRBJ2-5; the D is unclear. Trimming took 5 bases from V and 7 from J, leaving 14 bases between them. In germline, CDR1 is MNHNY, CDR2 SVGAGI (reference sequence). The CDR3 totals 13 residues. DNA for the CDR3: TGTGCCAGCAGTAGTAGGGTCTTCTGGACCCAGTACTTC. This encodes CASSSRVFWTQYF.

This chain links TRBV7-9 with TRBJ1-6, with 7 bases fitting TRBD1. Germline V gives CDR1 SEHNR, CDR2 FQNEAQ (reference sequence). This CDR3 is built from 15 residues. V dropped 5 bases and J dropped 4; count of bases not matched to a gene: 5. CDR3 DNA sequence: TGTGCCAGCAGCGGGACAGAGGAATATAATTCACCCCTCCACTTT. It encodes CASSGTEEYNSPLHF.

The chain links TRBV12-3 or TRBV12-4 to TRBJ1-5; 7 bases line up with TRBD1. This CDR3 spans 15 amino acids. Trimming at V came to 3 bases and at J to 5 bases, leaving 7 bases not matched to a gene. CDR3 loop: CASSFGGTVDQPQHF. Here the CDR3 DNA reads TGTGCCAGCAGTTTTGGGGGGACAGTAGATCAGCCCCAGCATTTT.

V gene TRBV4-2 combines with J gene TRBJ2-3, with a tentative D call TRBD2 (5 bases). The CDR3 is made up of 14 amino acids. The V and J ends lost 3 bases and 4 bases respectively, with 11 bases between them. Germline V gene data show CDR1 as LGHNA and CDR2 as YNFKEQ. CDR3 nucleotides: TGTGCCAGCAGCCAGCCCTCGGAGGCAGATACGCAGTATTTT. Encoded protein: CASSQPSEADTQYF.

The gene calls are TRBV6-2 or TRBV6-3 and TRBJ1-1, with D unclear. The germline CDR1 and CDR2 sequences are MNHEY and SVGEGT. This CDR3 comprises 13 residues. V lost 4 bases and J 1 base, leaving 7 bases between the germline ends. CDR3 sequence reads: CASSWATNTEAFF. The CDR3 DNA is TGTGCCAGCAGTTGGGCAACGAACACTGAAGCTTTCTTT.

This clonotype was counted between two and nine times. The chain carries TRBV5-1 and TRBJ2-3; 9 bases agree with TRBD2. The junction had 3 bases not matched to a gene; V was cut back by 1 base and J by 0 bases. The germline gives CDR1 SGHRS, CDR2 YFSETQ. This CDR3 region has 16 residues. The CDR3: CASSLRAGGSTDTQYF. For the CDR3, the DNA is TGCGCCAGCAGCTTGCGAGCGGGGGGAAGCACAGATACGCAGTATTTT.

This clonotype was picked up a small number of times. J is TRBJ1-1 and V is TRBV25-1; no firm D call. CDR1 MGHDK and CDR2 SYGVNS come from the germline V gene. V shed 3 bases and J shed 1 base, with 6 bases lying between them. This CDR3 region has 13 residues. This CDR3 reads CASSDGPNTEAFF. The CDR3 DNA reads TGTGCCAGCAGTGACGGGCCGAACACTGAAGCTTTCTTT.

The chain employs TRBV18 and TRBJ1-2; D gene unclear. Deletions cut 3 bases from V and 2 bases from J, with 13 bases between. CDR1 is KGHSH and CDR2 is LQKENI in the germline V gene. The CDR3 runs to 15 residues. CDR3 in DNA: TGTGCCAGCTCACCCTCAACCGGGCACAACTATGGCTACACCTTC. Translation: CASSPSTGHNYGYTF.

This chain joins TRBV11-1 and TRBJ1-1, with D maybe TRBD1 (6 bases). The CDR3 runs 12 residues. Germline loops: CDR1 SGHAT, CDR2 FQDESV (reference sequence). Trimming pared 5 bases from V and 7 bases from J, leaving 11 bases between. In DNA form, the CDR3 reads TGTGCCAGCAGCCAGGCAGGGGATGAAGCTTTCTTT. Its protein product is CASSQAGDEAFF.

This clonotype was detected a few times. The chain uses TRBV29-1 and TRBJ2-7, with D maybe TRBD2 (6 bases). The germline gives CDR1 SQVTM, CDR2 ANQGSEA. The CDR3 has 11 residues. V lost 4 bases, J lost 4 bases, and 8 bases lay in between. Written as DNA, the CDR3 is TGCAGCGTTGTTAGCGGATACGAGCAGTACTTC. Its translation: CSVVSGYEQYF.

The chain joins TRBV27 to TRBJ1-3; the D gene is possibly TRBD1 (6 bases). The V and J ends lost 6 bases and 4 bases respectively, with 16 bases between them. This CDR3 has 15 amino acids. Germline V lookup: CDR1 MNHEY, CDR2 SMNVEV (reference sequence). CDR3 residues: CASSRDGTPGNTIYF. As DNA, the CDR3 is TGTGCCAGCAGCCGGGACGGGACACCGGGAAACACCATATATTTT.

The chain links TRBV5-6 to TRBJ2-2, with a possible D match to TRBD2 (6 bases). CDR3 length equals 15 residues. V was cut by 0 bases and J by 10 bases, with 16 bases left in between. Germline-derived CDR1 and CDR2 are SGHDT and YYEEEE. The CDR3 spells CASSLELAGREELFF. CDR3 sequence (DNA): TGTGCCAGCAGCTTGGAACTAGCAGGAAGGGAGGAGCTGTTTTTT.

The V and J genes are TRBV7-9 and TRBJ1-5; D is unresolved. The CDR3 has 13 residues. V was trimmed by 4 bases and J by 6 bases, leaving 10 bases between them. Germline V gene data show CDR1 as SEHNR and CDR2 as FQNEAQ (reference sequence). The DNA for the CDR3 is TGTGCCAGCAGCTACGACATCAGTCAGCCCCAGCATTTT. Its translation: CASSYDISQPQHF.

The V gene is TRBV6-6, the J gene TRBJ2-1; TRBD1 matches 7 bases. The CDR3 has 15 amino acids. Trimming cost V 7 bases and J 3 bases; bases outside gene matches: 9. Germline values: CDR1 MNHNY, CDR2 SVGAGI (reference sequence). DNA of the CDR3: TGTGCCAGCATCCAAACAGGGGCCGGCTACAATGAGCAGTTCTTC. It encodes CASIQTGAGYNEQFF.

There are a few counts of this clonotype. V and J are TRBV6-5 and TRBJ1-2; D is perhaps TRBD1 (5 bases). The CDR3 contains 13 residues. The V gene's germline CDR1 is MNHEY and CDR2 SVGAGI. Trimming removed 1 base from V and 4 bases from J, with 7 bases in between. DNA of the CDR3: TGTGCCAGCAGTTACTTGGGGACCTATGGCTACACCTTC. This sequence encodes CASSYLGTYGYTF.

This clonotype was counted only a few times. The J gene is TRBJ1-2, the V gene TRBV25-1; TRBD1 agrees at 7 bases. With V trimmed by 4 bases and J by 7 bases, 6 bases remained unmatched. CDR1 MGHDK and CDR2 SYGVNS come from the germline V gene. The CDR3 loop spans 13 amino acids. CDR3 region: CASSASGGTGYTF. Here the CDR3 DNA reads TGTGCCAGCAGTGCATCAGGGGGGACTGGCTACACCTTC.

The chain joins TRBV6-6 to TRBJ1-2, with unresolved D. The CDR3 runs to 14 residues. The V end lost 8 bases, the J end lost 0 bases, and 13 bases lay between the germline ends. The germline V gene has CDR1 MNHNY and CDR2 SVGAGI (reference sequence). The CDR3 spells CASGVVAANYGYTF. CDR3 sequence (DNA): TGTGCCAGCGGTGTAGTAGCAGCTAACTATGGCTACACCTTC.

The chain employs TRBV2 and TRBJ2-3; D is unclear. Germline assignment: CDR1 SNHLY and CDR2 FYNNEI. V lost 5 bases and J lost 6, with 12 bases in between. CDR3 length: 13 amino acids. In nucleotides, the CDR3 is TGTGCCAGCAGTAAGGGTGAGGAGGATACGCAGTATTTT. Its protein is CASSKGEEDTQYF.

This clonotype occurred a few times. The chain combines TRBV3-1 with TRBJ2-7; 12 bases fit TRBD1. Looked up from germline, CDR1 is LGHDT and CDR2 is YNNKEL (reference sequence). V shed 6 bases and J 2 bases; nucleotides not matched to a gene: 11. This CDR3 region has 17 residues. The CDR3: CASSRIPGQGAPYEQYF. In DNA, the CDR3 is TGTGCCAGCAGTCGAATTCCGGGACAGGGGGCCCCCTACGAGCAGTACTTC.

The sample holds a few counts of this clonotype. The chain has TRBV9 and TRBJ2-5, with D perhaps TRBD2 (6 bases). Germline V gene sequence: CDR1 SGDLS, CDR2 YYNGEE. V shed 0 bases and J shed 9 bases, with 12 bases lying between them. This CDR3 has 13 residues. The chain's CDR3 is CASSVEGTGAQYF. For the CDR3, the DNA is TGTGCCAGCAGCGTAGAGGGGACTGGGGCCCAGTACTTC.

This clonotype showed up just a few times. The chain has TRBV4-3 and TRBJ1-6; TRBD1 matches at 7 bases. Germline lookup yields CDR1 LGHNA and CDR2 YSLEER. V dropped 1 base and J dropped 8; count of bases not matched to a gene: 5. The CDR3 runs 15 residues. CDR3 coding DNA: TGCGCCAGCAGCCAAGTCAGCCAGGGGGATTCACCCCTCCACTTT. It specifies CASSQVSQGDSPLHF.

This clonotype was seen just once. The chain uses TRBV10-2 and TRBJ1-4; D unresolved. Trimming pared 2 bases from V and 4 bases from J, leaving 2 bases between. The CDR3 is made up of 12 amino acids. Germline assignment: CDR1 WSHSY and CDR2 SAAADI. CDR3 loop: CASSEVNEKLFF. The CDR3 DNA is TGCGCCAGCAGTGAGGTTAATGAAAAACTGTTTTTT.